The source of this T cell receptor beta chain is a study of CD8 T cells in ankylosing spondylitis. Overall study findings and caveats: Disease-linked clones reportedly concentrated significantly in matched ankylosing spondylitis synovial fluid. Roughly eight highly homologous variants formed a TCR beta motif that appeared characteristic of ankylosing spondylitis blood.

Quantitative molecular-barcoded 5'-RACE generated the TCR beta libraries. One entry per CDR3 protein, called by TCRdb with MiXCR from the 5' RACE reads. The sample includes 250,000 to 300,000 distinct CDR3 sequences, 15% to 20% of them seen just once. The sample holds a few counts of this clonotype. Its antigen remains unknown. Trimming took off 2 bases at V and 8 bases at J, with 12 bases between the two ends. The CDR3 spans 14 residues. The sample taken for sequencing was blood, either unsorted or a sorted T cell fraction (not recorded which). The sequence was obtained from a male donor with ankylosing spondylitis or in good health (not recorded which). This chain uses TRBV12-3 or TRBV12-4 with TRBJ1-4; D gene ambiguous. The CDR3, as DNA: TGTGCCAGCAGTTTAAGGAGGTCACGGGAAAAACTGTTTTTT. Protein sequence: CASSLRRSREKLFF.